What follows is one TCR beta chain and its context. The record originates from a study of cytomegalovirus exposure and HLA in healthy donors. Some clones are missing from TCRdb's copy, which holds only in-frame ones; the method was immunoSEQ multiplex PCR. This table holds around 150,000 clones, roughly nine tenths found once. Germline CDR1 reads SGHTA; CDR2 reads FQGNSA. This CDR3 has 19 residues. Unmatched junction bases numbered 13, after V lost 5 bases and J lost 0 bases. The clonotype comes from a young man in good health and CMV-seropositive. The sequenced material came from PBMCs. The chain carries TRBV7-2 and TRBJ2-7; 13 nucleotides align to TRBD2. Here the CDR3 DNA reads TGTGCCAGCAGCGGCGGACTAGCGGGAGTCCTGCCTCGCTCCTACGAGCAGTACTTC. Translating gives CASSGGLAGVLPRSYEQYF. The variable domain in full, with the rest retrieved from reference TRBV7-2 and TRBJ2-7, is GAGVSQSPSNKVTEKGKDVELRCDPISGHTALYWYRQSLGQGLEFLIYFQGNSAPDKSGLPSDRFSAERTGGSVSTLTIQRTQQEDSAVYLCASSGGLAGVLPRSYEQYFGPGTRLTVT.